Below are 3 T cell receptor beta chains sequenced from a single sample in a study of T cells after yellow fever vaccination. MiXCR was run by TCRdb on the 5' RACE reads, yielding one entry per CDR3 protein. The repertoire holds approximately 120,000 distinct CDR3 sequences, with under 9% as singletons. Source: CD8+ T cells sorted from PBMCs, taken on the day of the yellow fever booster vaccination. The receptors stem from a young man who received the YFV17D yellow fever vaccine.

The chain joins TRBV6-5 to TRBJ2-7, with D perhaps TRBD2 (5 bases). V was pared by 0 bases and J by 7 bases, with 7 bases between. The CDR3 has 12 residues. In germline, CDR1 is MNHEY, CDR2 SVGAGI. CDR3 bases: TGTGCCAGCAGTTACTCGACGGGAGAGCAGTACTTC. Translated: CASSYSTGEQYF.

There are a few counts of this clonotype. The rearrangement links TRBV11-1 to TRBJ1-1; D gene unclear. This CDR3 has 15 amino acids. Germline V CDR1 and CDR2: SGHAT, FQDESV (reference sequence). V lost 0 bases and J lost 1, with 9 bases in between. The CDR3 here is CASSLAFPGNTEAFF. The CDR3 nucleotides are TGTGCCAGCAGCTTAGCTTTTCCCGGGAACACTGAAGCTTTCTTT.

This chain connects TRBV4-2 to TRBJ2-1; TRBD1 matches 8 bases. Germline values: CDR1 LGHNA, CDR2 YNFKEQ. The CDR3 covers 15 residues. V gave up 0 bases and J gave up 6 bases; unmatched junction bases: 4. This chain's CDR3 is CASSQDPTGGNEQFF. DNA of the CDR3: TGTGCCAGCAGCCAAGATCCAACAGGGGGCAATGAGCAGTTCTTC.